This T cell receptor beta chain was captured by sequencing in a study of T cell clonotyping in hematopoietic cell transplantation. Study as a whole: Cytoreduction preceded collection of pretransplant recipient samples.

Regarding the study as a whole: Graft donor and pretransplant recipient Inverse Simpson Index values predicted broader posttransplant TCR diversity.

Stated time point: recipient sample about 28 days before transplant, after cytoreduction. Germline V CDR1 and CDR2: SEHNR, FQNEAQ (reference sequence). CDR3 length: 15 amino acids. Unmatched junction bases numbered 6, after V lost 5 bases and J lost 0 bases. The protocol was immunoSEQ multiplex PCR, while the TCRdb copy is restricted to in-frame clones and leaves out a portion. The sample carries roughly 30,000 clones, 85% to 95% recorded once. This clone turned up a few times. Antigen specificity is unknown. The source of this sequence is a middle-aged man with acute myeloid leukemia. Some clones in this sample may be carry-over from other donors' samples. The sample consisted of peripheral blood mononuclear cells, taken before stem cell transplant. V gene TRBV7-9 combines with J gene TRBJ2-7, with 8 bases aligning to TRBD1. This CDR3 reads CASSRTGTGSYEQYF. CDR3 bases: TGTGCCAGCAGCCGAACCGGGACAGGCTCCTACGAGCAGTACTTC.